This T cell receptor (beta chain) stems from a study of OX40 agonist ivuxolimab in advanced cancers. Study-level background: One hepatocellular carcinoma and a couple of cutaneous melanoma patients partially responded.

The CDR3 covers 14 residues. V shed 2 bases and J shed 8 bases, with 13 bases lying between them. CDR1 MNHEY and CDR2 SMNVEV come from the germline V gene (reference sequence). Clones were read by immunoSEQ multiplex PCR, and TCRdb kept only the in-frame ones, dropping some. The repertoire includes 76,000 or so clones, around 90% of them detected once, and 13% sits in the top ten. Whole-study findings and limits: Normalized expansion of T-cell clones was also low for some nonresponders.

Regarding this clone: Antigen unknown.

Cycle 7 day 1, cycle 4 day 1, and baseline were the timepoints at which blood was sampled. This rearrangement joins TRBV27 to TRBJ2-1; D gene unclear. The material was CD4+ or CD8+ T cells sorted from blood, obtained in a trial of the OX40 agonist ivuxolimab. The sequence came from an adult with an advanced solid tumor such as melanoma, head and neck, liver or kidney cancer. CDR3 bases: TGTGCCAGCAGTTTAGGGCTAAGGGTCGATGAGCAGTTCTTC. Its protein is CASSLGLRVDEQFF.